This T cell receptor beta chain was sequenced in a study of CD8+CD57+ T cells in acquired aplastic anemia. Study-wide context: Yields of DNA that came from sorted CD4+ and CD8+ cells averaged roughly 3.2 ug. General study points: Roughly 31 CD8+ CDR3 sequences occurred in both the patients and the controls. The CD8+ Simpson's diversity of patients and controls was not significantly different.

Genomic DNA was employed as the template in profiling TCR beta VDJ and CDR3. TCRdb itself ran the reads through MiXCR, one entry per CDR3 protein. The data contain about half a million distinct CDR3 sequences, about a third of them seen just once; the ten biggest clones take up less than 1%. As for this clonotype: Its matching antigen is unknown.

This CDR3 comprises 15 residues. V lost 2 bases to trimming and J lost 0 bases, with 8 bases between them. Germline CDR1 and CDR2: MNHEY and SVGAGI. By flow cytometry, patients selected for sequencing had shown an expansion of CD8+CD57+ cells. The cohort consisted entirely of patients having severe acquired aplastic anemia. This clonotype was obtained from a human donor with aplastic anemia. The sequenced sample was sorted CD4+, CD8+, or CD8+CD57+ T cells (not recorded which) from PBMCs. The V gene is TRBV6-5, the J gene TRBJ1-5; D is ambiguous. The CDR3 nucleotides are TGTGCCAGCAGTTACGGGGTCTATAGCAATCAGCCCCAGCATTTT. This gives the protein CASSYGVYSNQPQHF.